This T cell receptor beta chain came from a study of OX40 agonist ivuxolimab in advanced cancers. Concerning the study at large: Ivuxolimab was a fully human IgG2 agonistic monoclonal antibody targeting the costimulatory receptor OX40 (CD134). Intravenous ivuxolimab was administered to patients every 2 weeks at six dose levels: 0.01, 0.1, 0.3, 1.5, 3 and 10 mg/kg. Of the approximately 50 dose-escalation patients, hepatocellular carcinoma was present in about 20, melanoma in approximately 15, renal cell carcinoma in 9 and head and neck cancer in 9. In the dose-escalation cohort, approximately 82% of patients were male, and the mean age was roughly 60 years with a range of roughly 20 to 79. Prior anti-PD-1, anti-PD-L1 or anti-CTLA-4 therapy was permitted, and about two fifths of dose-escalation patients had received checkpoint inhibitors. Partial responses were achieved by three dose-escalation patients, of whom one had hepatocellular carcinoma and two had cutaneous melanoma. Peripheral TCRbeta sequencing was intended to test whether TCR sequence diversity was altered and clonal T-cell expansion was caused by ivuxolimab. The monotherapy dose-escalation portion (N of about 50 patients) of the phase I ivuxolimab trial is reported in the paper. What the study reported, not specific to this receptor: In the 0.1-3.0 mg/kg groups, partial responders were among the patients with the lowest normalized peripheral clonal expansion, particularly in CD8+ T cells. The antigen specificity of the clonally expanded peripheral T cells was not determined. Low levels of normalized T-cell clonal expansion were also seen in some nonresponding patients. Clonal expansion of both CD4+ and CD8+ blood T cells was observed from baseline to week 6 at doses 0.1 to 3.0 mg/kg. After ivuxolimab, more expanded clones were found on average in CD8+ T cells than in CD4+ T cells.

The CDR3 sequence holds 12 residues, the cysteine and phenylalanine included. Just the 36-base CDR3 DNA is kept, in frame starting at base 1. Trimming removed 6 bases from V and 10 bases from J, leaving 10 bases between the germline ends. The germline V gene (reference sequence) specifies MNHNY as CDR1 and SVGAGI as CDR2. The count of this clone is one. Its antigen is unknown. No base qualities exist here, and no much larger clone lies one base off it. Patients with autoimmune disease history or receiving systemic immunosuppression were excluded from the trial. Peripheral blood for TCR sequencing was collected from all dose cohorts at baseline, on cycle 4 day 1, and on cycle 7 day 1. The samples were drawn from a first-in-human, open-label, multicenter phase I dose-escalation trial of ivuxolimab. Adults with locally advanced or metastatic melanoma, renal cell, hepatocellular, or head and neck squamous cell carcinoma were enrolled in the trial. Before TCR sequencing, CD4+ T cells and CD8+ T cells were sorted from peripheral blood as separate populations.

Genomic DNA was isolated from the sorted cells so that the TCRbeta CDR3 region could be sequenced. The immunoSEQ Assay was used to sequence the TCRbeta CDR3 regions. This immuneACCESS table, as held by TCRdb, lists in-frame sequences with V and J called but not all clones. Of the missing ones, under half trace to an unresolved V gene in checked studies; the others have no known cause. This sample comprises roughly 60,000 clones, approximately 85% of them detected only once. The ten largest clones add up to approximately 2.6% of the sample. The sample was CD4+ or CD8+ T cells sorted from blood, taken in a trial of the OX40 agonist ivuxolimab. The TCR originated in an adult with an advanced solid tumor such as melanoma, head and neck, liver or kidney cancer. The V and J genes are TRBV6-6 and TRBJ1-6; TRBD1 could be the D gene, as 5 bases match. The sequence in DNA is TGTGCCAGCAGCAGGGTCGACTCACCCCTCCACTTT. Its translation reads: CASSRVDSPLHF.